The next 2 T cell receptor beta chains were all read from a single sample in a study of identical twins. Each CDR3 protein is one row after TCRdb ran MiXCR on the 5' RACE reads. The data contain just under 550,000 distinct CDR3 sequences, over 12% of them singletons. These data were also reused for a study on yellow fever vaccine responses in identical twins.

Sequencing used CD4+ T cells sorted from blood. Every receptor here comes from a woman aged 18-30 years in good health.

This clonotype was found many times. The CDR3 is CASRPRDQETQYF. The CDR3 nucleotides read TGTGCCAGCAGGCCGAGGGACCAAGAGACCCAGTACTTC. V usage is TRBV12-3 or TRBV12-4 and J usage is TRBJ2-5, with D maybe TRBD2 (5 bases). V lost 6 bases, J lost 0 bases, and 8 bases lay in between. CDR3 length: 13 amino acids.

This sequence joins TRBV6-1 and TRBJ2-3; TRBD2 agrees at 11 bases. J lost 0 bases, V lost 6 bases, and 14 bases had no gene match. This CDR3 has 19 amino acids. Germline V CDR1 and CDR2: MNHNS, SASEGT. The CDR3 region is CASSLSGGGRRGSTDTQYF. The DNA for the CDR3 is TGTGCCAGCAGCCTTAGCGGGGGGGGCCGAAGGGGTAGCACAGATACGCAGTATTTT.